This TCR beta chain stems from a study of Ad26.COV2.S vaccination and SARS-CoV-2 variants. Study at large: Ad26.COV2.S shots went into the muscle once or twice, 56 days apart.

Treatment: about 20 received Ad26.COV2.S at low or high dose, single or two shots; several received placebo; per-sample allocation not given. Collection of the samples took place on day 63 after the first injection of vaccine or placebo. The sample holds one count of this clone. Its target is unknown. Points from the study as a whole: Once vaccination had occurred, spike-specific CD8+ and CD4+ T cell responses reportedly showed substantial breadth. The study found higher spike-specific TCR breadth in vaccine than placebo recipients.

CDR3 size: 20 residues. J gave up 8 bases and V 7 bases, and 22 bases lay outside the gene matches. Germline V lookup: CDR1 MNHNY, CDR2 SVGAGI (reference sequence). Assay: immunoSEQ multiplex PCR; the TCRdb copy retains only in-frame clones and omits some. The sample holds under 600,000 clones; about 89% are singletons and the top ten take roughly 1.7%. V and J are TRBV6-6 and TRBJ2-1; 14 nucleotides align to TRBD2. The sequence was obtained from a person aged 18-60 years who received the Ad26.COV2.S COVID-19 vaccine or a placebo. The sample consisted of peripheral blood, taken in a trial of Ad26.COV2.S vaccine versus placebo. As DNA, the CDR3 is TGTGCCAGCACTCTATCTCCGCCTTATCAGGGGACTAGCGGGAGACATGAGCAGTTCTTC. Protein: CASTLSPPYQGTSGRHEQFF.